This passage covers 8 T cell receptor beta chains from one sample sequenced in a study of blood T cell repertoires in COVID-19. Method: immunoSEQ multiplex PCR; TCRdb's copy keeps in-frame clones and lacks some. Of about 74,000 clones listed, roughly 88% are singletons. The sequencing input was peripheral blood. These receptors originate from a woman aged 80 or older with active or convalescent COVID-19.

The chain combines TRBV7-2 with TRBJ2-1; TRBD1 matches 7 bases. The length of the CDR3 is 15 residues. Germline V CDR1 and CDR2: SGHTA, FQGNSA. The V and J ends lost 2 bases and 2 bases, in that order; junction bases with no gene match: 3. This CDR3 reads CASSLTRGPYNEQFF. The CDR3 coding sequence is TGTGCCAGCAGCTTAACAAGGGGGCCCTACAATGAGCAGTTCTTC.

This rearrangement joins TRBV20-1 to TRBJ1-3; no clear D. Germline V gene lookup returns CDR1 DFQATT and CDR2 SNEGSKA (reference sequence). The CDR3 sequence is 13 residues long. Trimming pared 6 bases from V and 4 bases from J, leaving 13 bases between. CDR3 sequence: CSASIRKGNTIYF. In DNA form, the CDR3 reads TGCAGTGCCAGTATCAGGAAGGGAAACACCATATATTTT.

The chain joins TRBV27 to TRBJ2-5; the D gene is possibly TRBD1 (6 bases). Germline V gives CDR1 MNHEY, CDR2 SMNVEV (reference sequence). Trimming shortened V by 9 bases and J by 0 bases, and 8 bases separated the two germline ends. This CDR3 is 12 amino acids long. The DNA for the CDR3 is TGTGCCAGTGGACAGAACCAAGAGACCCAGTACTTC. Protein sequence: CASGQNQETQYF.

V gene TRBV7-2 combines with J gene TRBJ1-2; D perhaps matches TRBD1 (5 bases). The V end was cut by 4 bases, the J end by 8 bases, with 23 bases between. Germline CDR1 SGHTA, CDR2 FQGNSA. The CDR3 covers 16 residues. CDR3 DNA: TGTGCCAGCAGCTCACCCCGGCCGGCAGGGCCCCTCGGCTACACCTTC. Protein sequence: CASSSPRPAGPLGYTF.

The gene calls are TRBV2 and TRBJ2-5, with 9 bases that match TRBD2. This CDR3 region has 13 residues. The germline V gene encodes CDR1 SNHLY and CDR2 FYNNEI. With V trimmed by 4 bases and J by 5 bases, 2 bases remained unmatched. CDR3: CASSGGLAETQYF. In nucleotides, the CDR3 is TGTGCCAGCAGTGGAGGACTAGCGGAGACCCAGTACTTC.

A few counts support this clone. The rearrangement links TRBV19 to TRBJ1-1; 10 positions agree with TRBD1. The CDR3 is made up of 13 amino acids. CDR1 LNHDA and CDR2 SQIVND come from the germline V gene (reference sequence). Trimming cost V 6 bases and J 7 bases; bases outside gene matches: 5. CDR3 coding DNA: TGTGCCAGTAGGCCGGGACAGGGGTTTGAAGCTTTCTTT. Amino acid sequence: CASRPGQGFEAFF.

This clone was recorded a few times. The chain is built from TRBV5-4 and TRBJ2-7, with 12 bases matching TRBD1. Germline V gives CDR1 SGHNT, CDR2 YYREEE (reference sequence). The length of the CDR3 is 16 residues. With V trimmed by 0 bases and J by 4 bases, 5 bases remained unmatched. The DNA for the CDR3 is TGTGCCAGCAGCTTGGGGGGACAGGGGGCTCTGTACGAGCAGTACTTC. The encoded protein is CASSLGGQGALYEQYF.

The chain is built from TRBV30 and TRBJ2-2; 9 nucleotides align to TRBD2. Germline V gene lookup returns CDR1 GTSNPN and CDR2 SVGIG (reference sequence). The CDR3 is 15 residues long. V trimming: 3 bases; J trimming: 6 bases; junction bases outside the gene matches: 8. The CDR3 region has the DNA TGTGCCTGGAGAGGCGGGAGGGCCCGCGCCGGGGAGCTGTTTTTT. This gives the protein CAWRGGRARAGELFF.